The 15 T cell receptor beta chains listed next were all sequenced from one sample in a study of T cell responses to AZD1222 COVID-19 vaccine. Clones were sequenced by immunoSEQ multiplex PCR, and TCRdb holds only the in-frame ones, with some missing. The sample shows some 150,000 clones, approximately 88% of them seen only once. The material sequenced was peripheral blood, taken 28 days after the second AZD1222 dose. All receptors derive from an adult who received the AZD1222 COVID-19 vaccine.

This chain uses TRBV6-4 with TRBJ2-1, with 11 bases fitting TRBD2. This CDR3 is built from 15 residues. The germline gives CDR1 MRHNA, CDR2 SNTAGT. V dropped 6 bases and J dropped 7; count of bases not matched to a gene: 8. CDR3 in amino acids: CASRSLAGGLNEQFF. The CDR3 nucleotides read TGTGCCAGCAGATCCTTAGCGGGGGGGCTGAATGAGCAGTTCTTC.

The V call is TRBV19, the J call TRBJ2-4; D call uncertain. The CDR3 length is 15 residues. Germline assignment: CDR1 LNHDA and CDR2 SQIVND (reference sequence). V was trimmed by 6 bases and J by 0 bases, leaving 12 bases between them. CDR3 sequence (DNA): TGTGCCAGTAGCCCCTCAGAGATAGCCAAAAACATTCAGTACTTC. It encodes CASSPSEIAKNIQYF.

The CDR3 reads CASSQGTYGYTF. Here the CDR3 DNA reads TGTGCCAGCAGCCAGGGGACGTATGGCTACACCTTC. V usage is TRBV3-1 (or the pseudogene TRBV3-2) and J usage is TRBJ1-2, with D maybe TRBD1 (5 bases). With 3 bases removed from V and 5 bases from J, the gap between germline ends came to 7 bases. CDR3 length: 12 residues. CDR1 and CDR2 from the germline V gene are LGHDT and YNNKEL (reference sequence).

Here the CDR3 reads CASSPEGQSNQPQHF. The DNA for the CDR3 is TGCGCCAGCAGCCCCGAAGGACAAAGCAATCAGCCCCAGCATTTT. J is TRBJ1-5 and V is TRBV5-1, with D possibly being TRBD1 (5 bases). Deletions cut 4 bases from V and 1 base from J, with 12 bases between. The CDR3 has 15 residues. Germline CDR1 reads SGHRS; CDR2 reads YFSETQ.

CDR3 sequence (DNA): TGTGCCAGTACCTCGGGTAGTGCAGGGCCGACCGGGGTACGAGCTTTCTTT. Amino acids: CASTSGSAGPTGVRAFF. This chain links TRBV19 with TRBJ1-1; weak D call: TRBD1 (5 bases). Germline CDR1 LNHDA, CDR2 SQIVND (reference sequence). The V end lost 7 bases, the J end lost 10 bases, and 31 bases lay between the germline ends. This CDR3 spans 17 amino acids.

The chain uses TRBV7-3 and TRBJ1-2; no definite D call. The CDR3 spans 14 residues. Germline-derived CDR1 and CDR2 are SGHTA and FQGTGA. Trimming pared 2 bases from V and 5 bases from J, leaving 12 bases between. This chain's CDR3 is CASSLGPGGYGYTF. The CDR3 region has the DNA TGTGCCAGCAGCTTAGGCCCGGGCGGATATGGCTACACCTTC. The full variable domain, in which reference TRBV7-3 and TRBJ1-2 provide the parts outside the CDR3, is GAGVSQTPSNKVTEKGKYVELRCDPISGHTALYWYRQSLGQGPEFLIYFQGTGAADDSGLPNDRFFAVRPEGSVSTLKIQRTERGDSAVYLCASSLGPGGYGYTFGSGTRLTVV.

The chain combines TRBV5-6 with TRBJ2-7; no clear D. Trimming took off 3 bases at V and 6 bases at J, with 7 bases between the two ends. Germline values: CDR1 SGHDT, CDR2 YYEEEE. This CDR3 is built from 11 residues. The CDR3 sequence: CASSYRSEQYF. CDR3 sequence (DNA): TGTGCCAGCAGCTACAGATCCGAGCAGTACTTC.

The chain has TRBV19 and TRBJ2-1; D not resolved. Germline V gene sequence: CDR1 LNHDA, CDR2 SQIVND (reference sequence). The germline V and J ends were trimmed by 0 bases and 2 bases, with 5 bases remaining between them. This CDR3 has 14 residues. CDR3: CASSIDGPYNEQFF. The CDR3, as DNA: TGTGCCAGTAGTATAGACGGGCCCTACAATGAGCAGTTCTTC.

The chain uses TRBV5-1 and TRBJ2-3; D not certain. The CDR3 is 13 residues long. V dropped 0 bases and J dropped 4 bases, with 6 bases sitting between them. Germline assignment: CDR1 SGHRS and CDR2 YFSETQ. The CDR3 DNA reads TGCGCCAGCAGCTTGGCAGATCCAGATACGCAGTATTTT. Encoded protein: CASSLADPDTQYF.

This chain uses TRBV16 with TRBJ1-4; D is uncertain. V was pared by 0 bases and J by 0 bases, with 8 bases between. Germline V lookup: CDR1 KGHSY, CDR2 FQNENV. The CDR3 is 16 residues long. CDR3 amino acids: CASSQSDSATNEKLFF. Written as DNA, the CDR3 is TGTGCCAGCAGCCAATCCGACTCCGCAACTAATGAAAAACTGTTTTTT.

The rearrangement joins TRBV7-9 to TRBJ2-7, with TRBD1 as a possible D gene (5 bases). The CDR3 is made up of 12 amino acids. V was clipped by 5 bases and J by 4 bases, with 9 bases between them. Germline-derived CDR1 and CDR2 are SEHNR and FQNEAQ (reference sequence). The chain's CDR3 is CASSTDKYEQYF. The CDR3 bases are TGTGCCAGCAGCACGGACAAGTACGAGCAGTACTTC.

The chain carries TRBV6-5 and TRBJ2-7; TRBD2 agrees at 7 bases. Germline trimming cut 6 bases from V and 6 bases from J; bases unmatched to any gene: 2. CDR3 length equals 11 residues. Germline loops: CDR1 MNHEY, CDR2 SVGAGI. This CDR3 reads CASRREGEQYF. CDR3 nucleotides: TGTGCCAGCAGGAGGGAGGGCGAGCAGTACTTC.

The chain joins TRBV18 to TRBJ2-1; tentative D call: TRBD2 (6 bases). The length of the CDR3 is 14 residues. Germline values: CDR1 KGHSH, CDR2 LQKENI. With 6 bases removed from V and 7 bases from J, the gap between germline ends came to 16 bases. CDR3 loop: CASSPQAGSNEQFF. DNA for the CDR3: TGTGCCAGCTCCCCCCAGGCGGGATCAAATGAGCAGTTCTTC.

J is TRBJ2-6 and V is TRBV30; no clear D gene. The germline V gene encodes CDR1 GTSNPN and CDR2 SVGIG (reference sequence). The length of the CDR3 is 16 residues. Trimming took off 2 bases at V and 0 bases at J, with 11 bases between the two ends. This CDR3 is CAWSRTESSGANVLTF. The CDR3 nucleotides read TGTGCCTGGAGTCGTACAGAGAGCTCTGGGGCCAACGTCCTGACTTTC.

The V gene is TRBV7-9, the J gene TRBJ2-1; 12 bases are shared with TRBD2. Looked up from germline, CDR1 is SEHNR and CDR2 is FQNEAQ (reference sequence). CDR3 length equals 17 residues. The trim removed 5 bases at V and 7 bases at J, leaving 12 bases unmatched. In nucleotides, the CDR3 is TGTGCCAGCAGCCCAAGGGTGGGGCTAGCGGGGGGGAATGAGCAGTTCTTC. Its translation: CASSPRVGLAGGNEQFF.